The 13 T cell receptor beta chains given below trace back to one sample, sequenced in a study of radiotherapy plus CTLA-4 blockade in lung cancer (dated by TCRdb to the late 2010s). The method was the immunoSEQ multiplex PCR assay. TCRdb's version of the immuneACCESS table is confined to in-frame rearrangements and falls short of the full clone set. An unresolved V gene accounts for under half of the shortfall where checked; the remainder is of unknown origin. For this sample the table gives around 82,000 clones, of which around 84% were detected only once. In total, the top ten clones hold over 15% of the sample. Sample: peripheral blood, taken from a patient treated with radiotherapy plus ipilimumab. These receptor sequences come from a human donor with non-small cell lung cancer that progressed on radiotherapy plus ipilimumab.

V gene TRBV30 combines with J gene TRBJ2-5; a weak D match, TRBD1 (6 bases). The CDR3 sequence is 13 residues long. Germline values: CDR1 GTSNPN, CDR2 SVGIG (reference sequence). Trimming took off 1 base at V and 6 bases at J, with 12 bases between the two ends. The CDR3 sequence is CAWSGQARQTQYF. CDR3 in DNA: TGTGCCTGGAGTGGACAGGCCCGGCAGACCCAGTACTTC.

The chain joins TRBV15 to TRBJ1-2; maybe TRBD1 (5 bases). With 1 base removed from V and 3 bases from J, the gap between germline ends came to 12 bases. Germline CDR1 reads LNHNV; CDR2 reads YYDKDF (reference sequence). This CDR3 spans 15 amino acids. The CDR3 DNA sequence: TGTGCCACCAGCAGAGCGGGGCAGGTCTACTATGGCTACACCTTC. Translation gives CATSRAGQVYYGYTF.

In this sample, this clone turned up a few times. This CDR3 is CASNHRGRGAEAFF. The CDR3 DNA reads as TGTGCCAGCAATCACAGGGGGAGAGGGGCTGAAGCTTTCTTT. This rearrangement joins TRBV28 to TRBJ1-1; 8 nucleotides align to TRBD1. The CDR3 is 14 residues long. CDR1 MDHEN and CDR2 SYDVKM come from the germline V gene. Germline trimming cut 7 bases from V and 6 bases from J; bases unmatched to any gene: 10.

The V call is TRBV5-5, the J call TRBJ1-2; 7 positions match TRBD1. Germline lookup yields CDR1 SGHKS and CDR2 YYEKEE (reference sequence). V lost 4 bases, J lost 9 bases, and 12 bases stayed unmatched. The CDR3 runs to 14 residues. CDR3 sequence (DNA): TGTGCCAGCAGCCCGCCTACAGGGGCAGGGAGCTACACCTTC. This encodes CASSPPTGAGSYTF.

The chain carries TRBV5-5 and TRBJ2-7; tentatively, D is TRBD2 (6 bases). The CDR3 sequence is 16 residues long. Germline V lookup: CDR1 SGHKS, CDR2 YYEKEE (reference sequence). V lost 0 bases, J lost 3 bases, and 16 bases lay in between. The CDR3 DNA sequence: TGTGCCAGCAGCTTGGGTGTCGGGACGGGAGACTACGAGCAGTACTTC. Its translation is CASSLGVGTGDYEQYF.

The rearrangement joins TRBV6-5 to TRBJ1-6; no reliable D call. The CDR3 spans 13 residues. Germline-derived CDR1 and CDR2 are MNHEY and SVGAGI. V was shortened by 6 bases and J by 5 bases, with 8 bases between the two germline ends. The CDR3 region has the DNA TGTGCCAGCAGGCCGACCGATAATTCACCCCTCCACTTT. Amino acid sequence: CASRPTDNSPLHF.

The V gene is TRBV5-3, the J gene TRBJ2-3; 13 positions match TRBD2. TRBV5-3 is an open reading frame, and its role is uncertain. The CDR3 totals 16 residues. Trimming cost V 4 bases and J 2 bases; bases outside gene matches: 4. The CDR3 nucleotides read TGTGCCAGAAGCGTAGGGACTAGCGGGGTCACAGATACGCAGTATTTT. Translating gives CARSVGTSGVTDTQYF.

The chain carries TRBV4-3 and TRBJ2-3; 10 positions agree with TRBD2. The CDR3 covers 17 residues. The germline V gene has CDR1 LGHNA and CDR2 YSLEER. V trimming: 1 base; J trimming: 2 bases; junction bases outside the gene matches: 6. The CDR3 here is CASSQGASGGYTDTQYF. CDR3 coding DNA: TGCGCCAGCAGCCAAGGGGCTAGCGGGGGTTACACAGATACGCAGTATTTT.

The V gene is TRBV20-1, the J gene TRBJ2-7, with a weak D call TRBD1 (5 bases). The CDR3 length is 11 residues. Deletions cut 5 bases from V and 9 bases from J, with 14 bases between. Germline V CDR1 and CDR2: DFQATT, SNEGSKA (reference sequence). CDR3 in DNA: TGCAGTGCTGGGAAGCAGGGAAGGCAGTACTTC. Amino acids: CSAGKQGRQYF.

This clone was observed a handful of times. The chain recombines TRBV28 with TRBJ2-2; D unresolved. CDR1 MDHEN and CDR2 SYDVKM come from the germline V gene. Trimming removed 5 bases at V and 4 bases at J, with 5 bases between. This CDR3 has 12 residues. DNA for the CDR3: TGTGCCAGCAGTAGGCCCACCGGGGAGCTGTTTTTT. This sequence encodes CASSRPTGELFF.

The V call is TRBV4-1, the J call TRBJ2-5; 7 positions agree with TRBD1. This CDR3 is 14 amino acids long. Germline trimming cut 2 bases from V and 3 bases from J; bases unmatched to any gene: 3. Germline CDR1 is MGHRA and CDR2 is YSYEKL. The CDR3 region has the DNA TGCGCCAGCAGCCAAAGGACAGGAAAAGAGACCCAGTACTTC. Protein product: CASSQRTGKETQYF.

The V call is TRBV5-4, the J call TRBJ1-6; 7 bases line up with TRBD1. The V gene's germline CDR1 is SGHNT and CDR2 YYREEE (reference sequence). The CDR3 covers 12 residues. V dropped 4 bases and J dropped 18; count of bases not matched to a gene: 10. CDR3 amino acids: CASSLGTALPHF. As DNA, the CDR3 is TGTGCCAGCAGCCTCGGGACAGCCTTGCCCCACTTT.

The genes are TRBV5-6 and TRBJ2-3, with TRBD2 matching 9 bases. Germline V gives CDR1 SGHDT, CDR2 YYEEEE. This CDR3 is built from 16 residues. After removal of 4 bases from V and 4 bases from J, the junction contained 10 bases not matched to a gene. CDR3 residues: CASSAGRGRGADTQYF. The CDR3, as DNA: TGTGCCAGCAGCGCGGGTCGCGGGAGGGGGGCAGATACGCAGTATTTT. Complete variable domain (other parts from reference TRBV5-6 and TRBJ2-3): DAGVTQSPTHLIKTRGQQVTLRCSPKSGHDTVSWYQQALGQGPQFIFQYYEEEERQRGNFPDRFSGHQFPNYSSELNVNALLLGDSALYLCASSAGRGRGADTQYFGPGTRLTVL.